The entry below describes one TCR beta chain. The CDR3 is made up of 15 amino acids. The V end was cut by 8 bases, the J end by 9 bases, with 20 bases between. Germline V gives CDR1 SNHLY, CDR2 FYNNEI. This sample is part of a study of CD8+CD57+ T cells in acquired aplastic anemia. Profiling of TCR beta VDJ combinations and CDR3 sequences used genomic DNA as template. TCRdb re-called the reads with MiXCR, one entry per CDR3 protein. This sample has 250,000 to 350,000 distinct CDR3 sequences, with roughly half found just once. The TCR originated in a human donor with severe aplastic anemia or a healthy control (not recorded which). The chain has TRBV2 and TRBJ1-6, with TRBD1 as a possible D gene (6 bases). Sample: sorted CD4+, CD8+, or CD8+CD57+ T cells (not recorded which) from PBMCs. The CDR3 coding sequence is TGTGCCAGCTCCTGGGGGCCGTTCACCTCTTCACCCCTCCACTTT. Its protein is CASSWGPFTSSPLHF.